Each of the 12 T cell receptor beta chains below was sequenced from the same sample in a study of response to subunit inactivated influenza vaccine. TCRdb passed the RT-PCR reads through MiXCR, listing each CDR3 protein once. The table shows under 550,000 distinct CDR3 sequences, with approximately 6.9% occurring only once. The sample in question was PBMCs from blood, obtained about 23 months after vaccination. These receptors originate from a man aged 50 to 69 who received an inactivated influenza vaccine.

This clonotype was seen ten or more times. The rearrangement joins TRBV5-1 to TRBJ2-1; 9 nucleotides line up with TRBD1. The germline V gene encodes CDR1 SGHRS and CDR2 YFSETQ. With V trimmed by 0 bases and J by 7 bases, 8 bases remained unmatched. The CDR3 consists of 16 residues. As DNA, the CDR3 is TGCGCCAGCAGCTTGGGTGGCGGGACAGGGTGGAATGAGCAGTTCTTC. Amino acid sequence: CASSLGGGTGWNEQFF.

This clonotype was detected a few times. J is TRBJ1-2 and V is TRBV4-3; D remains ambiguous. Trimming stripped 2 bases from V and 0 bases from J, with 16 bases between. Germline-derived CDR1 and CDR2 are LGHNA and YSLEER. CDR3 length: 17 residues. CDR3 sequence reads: CASSQNLRTDSNYGYTF. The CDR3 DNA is TGCGCCAGCAGCCAAAATCTACGGACGGATTCTAACTATGGCTACACCTTC.

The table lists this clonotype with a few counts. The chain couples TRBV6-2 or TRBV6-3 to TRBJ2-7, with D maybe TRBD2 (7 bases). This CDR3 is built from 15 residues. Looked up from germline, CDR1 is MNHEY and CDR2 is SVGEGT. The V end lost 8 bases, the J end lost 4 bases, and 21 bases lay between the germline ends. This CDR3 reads CASGIFAGGPYEQYF. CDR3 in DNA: TGTGCCAGCGGGATCTTCGCCGGGGGGCCTTACGAGCAGTACTTC.

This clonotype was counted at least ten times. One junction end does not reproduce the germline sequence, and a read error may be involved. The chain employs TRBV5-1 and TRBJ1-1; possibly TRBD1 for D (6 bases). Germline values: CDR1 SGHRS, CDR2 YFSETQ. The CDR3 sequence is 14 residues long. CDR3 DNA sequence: TGTGCCAGCAGTCTGGACAGTATGAACACTGAAGCTTTCTTT. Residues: CASSLDSMNTEAFF.

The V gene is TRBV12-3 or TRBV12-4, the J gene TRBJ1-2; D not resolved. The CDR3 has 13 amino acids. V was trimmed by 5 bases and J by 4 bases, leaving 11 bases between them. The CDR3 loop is CASSLSMVYGYTF. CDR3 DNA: TGTGCCAGCAGTCTGTCTATGGTCTATGGCTACACCTTC.

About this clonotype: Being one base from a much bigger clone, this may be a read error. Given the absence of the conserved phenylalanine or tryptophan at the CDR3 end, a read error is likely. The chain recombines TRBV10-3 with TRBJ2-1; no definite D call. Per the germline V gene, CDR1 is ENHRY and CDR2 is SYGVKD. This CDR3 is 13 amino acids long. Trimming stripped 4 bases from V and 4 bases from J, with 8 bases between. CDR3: CAISAYGYNEQFS. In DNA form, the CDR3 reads TGTGCCATCAGTGCATACGGTTACAATGAGCAGTTCTCC.

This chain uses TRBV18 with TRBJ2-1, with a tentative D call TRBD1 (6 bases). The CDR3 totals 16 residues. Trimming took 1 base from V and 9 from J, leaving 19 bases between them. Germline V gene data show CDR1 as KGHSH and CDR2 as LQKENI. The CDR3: CASSPQSKGVQPEQFF. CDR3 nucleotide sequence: TGTGCCAGCTCACCACAGTCGAAGGGGGTGCAACCTGAGCAGTTCTTC.

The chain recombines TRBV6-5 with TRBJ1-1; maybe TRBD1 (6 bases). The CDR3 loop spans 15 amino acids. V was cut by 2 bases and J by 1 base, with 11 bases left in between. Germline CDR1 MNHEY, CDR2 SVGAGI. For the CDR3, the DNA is TGTGCCAGCAGTTACGCAGGGGCGAGGAACACTGAAGCTTTCTTT. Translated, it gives CASSYAGARNTEAFF.

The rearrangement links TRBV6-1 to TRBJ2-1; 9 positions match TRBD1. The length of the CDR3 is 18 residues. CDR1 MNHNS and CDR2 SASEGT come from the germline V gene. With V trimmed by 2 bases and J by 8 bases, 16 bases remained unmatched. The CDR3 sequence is CASSEWAASGTGTHEQFF. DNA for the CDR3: TGTGCCAGCAGTGAATGGGCCGCGTCCGGGACAGGGACCCATGAGCAGTTCTTC.

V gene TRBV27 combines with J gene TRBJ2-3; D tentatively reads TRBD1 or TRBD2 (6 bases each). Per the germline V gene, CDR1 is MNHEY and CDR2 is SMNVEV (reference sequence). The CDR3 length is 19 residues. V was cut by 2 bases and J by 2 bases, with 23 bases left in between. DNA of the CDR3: TGTGCCAGCAGTTTACGATCGAGAGGGGGGATGGGGGCCACAGATACGCAGTATTTT. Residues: CASSLRSRGGMGATDTQYF.

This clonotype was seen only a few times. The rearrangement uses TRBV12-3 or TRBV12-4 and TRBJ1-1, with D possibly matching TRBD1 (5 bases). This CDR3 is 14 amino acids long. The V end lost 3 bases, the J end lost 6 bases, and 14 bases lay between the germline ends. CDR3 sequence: CASSFSGGVAEAFF. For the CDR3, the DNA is TGTGCCAGCAGTTTTTCTGGGGGAGTTGCTGAAGCTTTCTTT.

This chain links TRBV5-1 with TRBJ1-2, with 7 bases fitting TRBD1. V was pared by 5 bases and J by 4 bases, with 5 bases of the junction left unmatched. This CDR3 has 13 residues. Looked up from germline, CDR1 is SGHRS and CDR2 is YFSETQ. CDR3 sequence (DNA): TGCGCCAGCAGAACAGGGGCACGCTATGGCTACACCTTC. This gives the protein CASRTGARYGYTF.